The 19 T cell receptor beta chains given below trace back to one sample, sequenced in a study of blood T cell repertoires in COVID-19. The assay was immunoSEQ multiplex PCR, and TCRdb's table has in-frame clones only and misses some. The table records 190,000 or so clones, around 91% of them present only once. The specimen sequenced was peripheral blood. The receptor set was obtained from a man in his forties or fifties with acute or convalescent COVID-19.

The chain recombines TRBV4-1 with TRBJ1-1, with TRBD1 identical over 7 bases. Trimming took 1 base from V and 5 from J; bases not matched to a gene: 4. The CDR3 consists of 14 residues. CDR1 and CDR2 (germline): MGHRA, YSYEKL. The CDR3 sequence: CASSQAQGGTEAFF. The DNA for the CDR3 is TGCGCCAGCAGCCAAGCCCAGGGGGGAACTGAAGCTTTCTTT.

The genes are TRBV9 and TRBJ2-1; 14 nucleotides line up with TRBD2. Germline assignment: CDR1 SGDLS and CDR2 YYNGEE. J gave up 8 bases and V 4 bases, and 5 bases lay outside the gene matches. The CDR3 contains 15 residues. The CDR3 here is CASSLGLAGEDEQFF. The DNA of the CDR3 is TGTGCCAGCAGCCTGGGACTAGCGGGAGAGGATGAGCAGTTCTTC. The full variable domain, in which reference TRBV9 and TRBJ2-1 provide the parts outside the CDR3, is DSGVTQTPKHLITATGQRVTLRCSPRSGDLSVYWYQQSLDQGLQFLIQYYNGEERAKGNILERFSAQQFPDLHSELNLSSLELGDSALYFCASSLGLAGEDEQFFGPGTRLTVL.

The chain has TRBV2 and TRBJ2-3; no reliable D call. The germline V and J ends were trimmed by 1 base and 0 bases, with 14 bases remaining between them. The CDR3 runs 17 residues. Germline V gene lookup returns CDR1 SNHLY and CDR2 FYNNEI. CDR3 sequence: CASSEGLALLSTDTQYF. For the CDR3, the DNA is TGTGCCAGCAGTGAAGGATTAGCCCTTCTTAGCACAGATACGCAGTATTTT.

CDR3 in DNA: TGTGCCAGCAGTGAACAGATGCCCAGGAACACCGGGGAGCTGTTTTTT. It translates to CASSEQMPRNTGELFF. The V gene is TRBV2, the J gene TRBJ2-2; D unresolved. Looked up from germline, CDR1 is SNHLY and CDR2 is FYNNEI. V was trimmed by 2 bases and J by 1 base, leaving 11 bases between them. CDR3 length equals 16 residues.

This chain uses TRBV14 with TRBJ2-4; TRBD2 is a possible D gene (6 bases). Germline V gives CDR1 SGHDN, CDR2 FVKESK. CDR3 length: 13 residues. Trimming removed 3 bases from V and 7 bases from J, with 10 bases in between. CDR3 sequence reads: CASSQSGGNIQYF. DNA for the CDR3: TGTGCCAGCAGCCAGTCCGGGGGTAACATTCAGTACTTC.

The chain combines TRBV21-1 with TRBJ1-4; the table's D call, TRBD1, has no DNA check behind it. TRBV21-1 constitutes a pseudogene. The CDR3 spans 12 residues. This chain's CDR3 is CASSARTGTGNF. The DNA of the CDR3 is TGTGCCAGCAGCGCCAGAACCGGGACAGGGAATTTT.

CDR3 DNA: TGTGCCTGGACCTTCGGGACAGGGTACACTGAAGCTTTCTTT. Encoded protein: CAWTFGTGYTEAFF. The chain carries TRBV30 and TRBJ1-1, with 9 bases lining up with TRBD1. The CDR3 length is 14 residues. J was trimmed by 3 bases and V by 4 bases; bases with no gene match: 6. Germline CDR1 is GTSNPN and CDR2 is SVGIG (reference sequence).

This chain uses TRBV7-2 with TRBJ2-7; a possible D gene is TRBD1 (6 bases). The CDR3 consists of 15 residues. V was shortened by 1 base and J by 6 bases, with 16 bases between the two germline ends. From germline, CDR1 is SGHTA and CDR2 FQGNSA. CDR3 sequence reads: CASSLVSAGASEQYF. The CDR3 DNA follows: TGTGCCAGCAGCTTAGTGAGTGCAGGGGCGAGCGAGCAGTACTTC.

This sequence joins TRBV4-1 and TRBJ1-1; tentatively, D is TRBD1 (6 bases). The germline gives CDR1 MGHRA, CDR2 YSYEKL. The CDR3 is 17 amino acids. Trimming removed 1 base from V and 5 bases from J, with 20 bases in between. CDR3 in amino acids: CASSQARPQGVRTEAFF. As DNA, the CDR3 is TGCGCCAGCAGCCAAGCACGCCCACAGGGAGTGAGGACTGAAGCTTTCTTT.

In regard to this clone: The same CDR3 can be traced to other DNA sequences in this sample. The CDR3 coding sequence is TGTGCCAGCAGCCAGTGGGGGCTGAACACTGAAGCTTTCTTT. This translates into CASSQWGLNTEAFF. The J gene is TRBJ1-1, the V gene TRBV14, with a weak D call TRBD1 (6 bases). The CDR3 runs to 14 residues. Trimming stripped 3 bases from V and 0 bases from J, with 8 bases between. CDR1 and CDR2 (germline): SGHDN, FVKESK.

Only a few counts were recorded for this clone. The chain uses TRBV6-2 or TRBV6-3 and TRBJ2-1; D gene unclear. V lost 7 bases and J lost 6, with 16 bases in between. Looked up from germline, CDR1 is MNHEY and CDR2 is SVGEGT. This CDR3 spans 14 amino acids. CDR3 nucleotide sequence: TGTGCCAGCAACCCCCGGCCCCGGAGCAATGAGCAGTTCTTC. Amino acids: CASNPRPRSNEQFF.

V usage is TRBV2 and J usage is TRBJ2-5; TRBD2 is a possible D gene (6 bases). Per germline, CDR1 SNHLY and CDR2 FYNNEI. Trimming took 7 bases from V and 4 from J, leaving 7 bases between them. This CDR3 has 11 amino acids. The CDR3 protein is CASKEGETQYF. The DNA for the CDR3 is TGTGCCAGCAAGGAGGGAGAGACCCAGTACTTC.

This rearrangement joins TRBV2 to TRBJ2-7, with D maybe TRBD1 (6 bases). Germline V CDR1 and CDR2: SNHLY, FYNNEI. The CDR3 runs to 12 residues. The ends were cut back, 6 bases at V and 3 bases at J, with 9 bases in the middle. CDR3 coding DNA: TGTGCCAGCAGCGAGACAGGCTACGAGCAGTACTTC. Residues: CASSETGYEQYF.

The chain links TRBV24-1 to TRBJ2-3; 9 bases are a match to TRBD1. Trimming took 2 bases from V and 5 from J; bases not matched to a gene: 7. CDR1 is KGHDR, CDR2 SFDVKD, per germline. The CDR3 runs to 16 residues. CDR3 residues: CATSDSDRGQVDTQYF. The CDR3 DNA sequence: TGTGCCACCAGTGATTCGGACAGGGGCCAAGTAGATACGCAGTATTTT.

The CDR3 bases are TGTGCCAGCAGCTCGGGACAGGTGGCCCCTGAAGCTTTCTTT. Its translation is CASSSGQVAPEAFF. The chain carries TRBV11-2 and TRBJ1-1, with 8 bases fitting TRBD1. V gave up 4 bases and J gave up 6 bases; unmatched junction bases: 7. Germline-derived CDR1 and CDR2 are SGHAT and FQNNGV. The length of the CDR3 is 14 residues.

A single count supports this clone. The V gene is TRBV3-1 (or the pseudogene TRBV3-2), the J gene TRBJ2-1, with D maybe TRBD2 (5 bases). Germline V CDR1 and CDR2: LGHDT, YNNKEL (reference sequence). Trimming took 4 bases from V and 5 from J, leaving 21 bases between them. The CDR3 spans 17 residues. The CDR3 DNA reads TGTGCCAGCAGCCCAACGGCCACTCAGCGGACGAACAATGAGCAGTTCTTC. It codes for CASSPTATQRTNNEQFF.

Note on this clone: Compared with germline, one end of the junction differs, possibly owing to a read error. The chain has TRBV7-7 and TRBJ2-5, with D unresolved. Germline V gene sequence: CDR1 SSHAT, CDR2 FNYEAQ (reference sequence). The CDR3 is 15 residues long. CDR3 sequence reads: CASSFGASPGETQYF. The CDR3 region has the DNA TGTGCTAGCAGCTTTGGTGCTAGTCCTGGAGAGACCCAGTACTTC.

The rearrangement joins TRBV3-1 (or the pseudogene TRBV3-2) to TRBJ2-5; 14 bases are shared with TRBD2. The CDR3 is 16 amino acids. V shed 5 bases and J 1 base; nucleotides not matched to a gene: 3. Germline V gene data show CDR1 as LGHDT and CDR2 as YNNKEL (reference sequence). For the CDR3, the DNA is TGTGCCAGCAGCTACGGACTAGCGGGGGGCCAAGAGACCCAGTACTTC. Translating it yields CASSYGLAGGQETQYF.

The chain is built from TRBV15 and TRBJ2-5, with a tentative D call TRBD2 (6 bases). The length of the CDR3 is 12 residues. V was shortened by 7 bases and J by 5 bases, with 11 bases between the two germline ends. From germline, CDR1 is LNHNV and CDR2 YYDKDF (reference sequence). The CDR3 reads CATTTRGETQYF. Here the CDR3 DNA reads TGTGCCACCACCACCCGGGGGGAGACCCAGTACTTC.